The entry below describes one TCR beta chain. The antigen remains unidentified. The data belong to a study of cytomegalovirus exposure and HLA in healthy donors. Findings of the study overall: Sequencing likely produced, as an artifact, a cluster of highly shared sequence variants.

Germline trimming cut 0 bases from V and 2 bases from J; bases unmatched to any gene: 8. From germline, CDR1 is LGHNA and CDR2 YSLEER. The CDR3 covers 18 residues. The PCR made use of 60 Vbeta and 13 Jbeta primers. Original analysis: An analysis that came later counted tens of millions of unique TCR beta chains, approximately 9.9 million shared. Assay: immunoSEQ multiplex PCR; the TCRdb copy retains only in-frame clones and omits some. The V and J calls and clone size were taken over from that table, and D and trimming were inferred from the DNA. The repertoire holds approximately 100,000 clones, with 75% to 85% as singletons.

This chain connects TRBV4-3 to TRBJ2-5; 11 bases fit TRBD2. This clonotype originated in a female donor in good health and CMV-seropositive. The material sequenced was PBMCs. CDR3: CASSQDPLAGGRQETQYF. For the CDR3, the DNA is TGCGCCAGCAGCCAAGATCCCCTAGCGGGGGGTAGGCAAGAGACCCAGTACTTC.